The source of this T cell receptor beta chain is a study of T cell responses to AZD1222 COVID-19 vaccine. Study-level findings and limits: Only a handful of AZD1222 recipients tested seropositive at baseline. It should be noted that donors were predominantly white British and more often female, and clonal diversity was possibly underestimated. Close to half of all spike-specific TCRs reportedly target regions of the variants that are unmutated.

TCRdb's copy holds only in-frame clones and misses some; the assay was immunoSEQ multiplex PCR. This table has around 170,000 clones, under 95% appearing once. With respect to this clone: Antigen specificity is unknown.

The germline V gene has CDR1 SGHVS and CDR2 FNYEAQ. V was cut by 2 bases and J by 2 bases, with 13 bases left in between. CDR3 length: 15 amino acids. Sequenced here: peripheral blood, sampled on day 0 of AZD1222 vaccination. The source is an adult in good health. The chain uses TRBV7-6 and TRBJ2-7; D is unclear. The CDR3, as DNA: TGTGCCAGCAGCTTACTCGGGCTGCCCACCTACGAGCAGTACTTC. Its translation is CASSLLGLPTYEQYF.